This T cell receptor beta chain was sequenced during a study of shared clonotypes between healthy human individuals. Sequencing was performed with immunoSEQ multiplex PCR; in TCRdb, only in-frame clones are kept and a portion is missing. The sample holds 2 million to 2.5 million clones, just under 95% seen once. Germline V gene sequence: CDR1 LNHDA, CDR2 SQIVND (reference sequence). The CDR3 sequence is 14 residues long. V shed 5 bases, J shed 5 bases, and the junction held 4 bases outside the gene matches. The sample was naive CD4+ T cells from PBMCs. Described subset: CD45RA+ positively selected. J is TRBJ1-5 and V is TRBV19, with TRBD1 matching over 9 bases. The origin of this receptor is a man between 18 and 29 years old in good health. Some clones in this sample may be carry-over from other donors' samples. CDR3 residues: CASSYRGLDQPQHF. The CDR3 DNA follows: TGTGCCAGTAGTTACAGGGGGCTCGATCAGCCCCAGCATTTT.